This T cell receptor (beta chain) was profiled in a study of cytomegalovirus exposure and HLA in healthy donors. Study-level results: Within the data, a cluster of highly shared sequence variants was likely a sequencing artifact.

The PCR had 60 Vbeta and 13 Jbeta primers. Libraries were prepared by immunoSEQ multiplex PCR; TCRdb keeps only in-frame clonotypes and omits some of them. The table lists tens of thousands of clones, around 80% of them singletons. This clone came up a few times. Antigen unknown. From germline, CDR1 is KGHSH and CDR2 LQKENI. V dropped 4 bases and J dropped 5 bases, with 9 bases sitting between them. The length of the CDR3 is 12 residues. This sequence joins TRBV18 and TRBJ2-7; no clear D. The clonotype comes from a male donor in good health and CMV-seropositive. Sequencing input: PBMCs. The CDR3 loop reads CASSLNMDEQYF. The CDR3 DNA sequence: TGTGCCAGCTCACTGAACATGGACGAGCAGTACTTC.